This T cell receptor (beta chain) was recorded in a study of Ad26.COV2.S vaccination and SARS-CoV-2 variants. Overall study findings and caveats: Analyses of TCR breadth and depth may have underestimated total T cell responses.

The CDR3 consists of 14 residues. The germline CDR1 and CDR2 sequences are SGHTA and FQGNSA. With 3 bases removed from V and 0 bases from J, the gap between germline ends came to 8 bases. Some clones are missing from TCRdb's copy, which holds only in-frame ones; the method was immunoSEQ multiplex PCR. This table holds about 400,000 clones, about 91% found once. On this clone itself: Antigen: not known.

Treatment defined: about 20 received Ad26.COV2.S at low or high dose, single or two shots; about 5 received placebo; per-sample allocation not given. Collection of samples fell on day 63 after the first vaccine or placebo injection. Whoever gave the sample was an adult aged 18-55 years in Boston. The TCR was taken from a person between 18 and 65 years old who received the Ad26.COV2.S COVID-19 vaccine or a placebo. The chain combines TRBV7-2 with TRBJ1-1; D not certain. Sequencing was performed on peripheral blood, taken in a trial of Ad26.COV2.S vaccine versus placebo. This chain's CDR3 is CASSFSSLNTEAFF. DNA of the CDR3: TGTGCCAGCAGCTTCTCTTCCTTGAACACTGAAGCTTTCTTT.